A selection of T cell receptor beta chains follows, all from one sample in a study of OX40 agonist ivuxolimab in advanced cancers. Repertoires were generated with immunoSEQ multiplex PCR, while TCRdb's copy carries only in-frame clones and drops some. The data contain approximately 70,000 clones, 90% to 95% of them seen just once; the ten biggest clones take up around 6.1%. This specimen consisted of CD4+ or CD8+ T cells sorted from blood, obtained in a trial of the OX40 agonist ivuxolimab. The receptors were gathered from an adult with an advanced solid tumor such as melanoma, head and neck, liver or kidney cancer. Each CDR3 is given with its conserved first and last residue. The D gene is left open where the match is weak. Not all rows give a size; the values are once, few, many and, for expanded clones, a class.

v_gene	j_gene	abundance	d_gene	CDR3nt	CDR3aa
TRBV18	TRBJ2-7	.	.	TGTGCCAGCTCCGTTCAAGGACAGAGCTCCTACGAGCAGTACTTC	CASSVQGQSSYEQYF
TRBV27	TRBJ2-1	.	.	TGTGCCAGCAGTTTAAGTTCGGGCAATGAGCAGTTCTTC	CASSLSSGNEQFF
TRBV19	TRBJ2-6	.	.	TGTGCAAGTAAGTTGTCAGCTGGGGCCAACGTCCTGACTTTC	CASKLSAGANVLTF
TRBV30	TRBJ2-3	.	.	TGTGCCTCGGGATCCATGCAGGGGGATACGCAGTATTTT	CASGSMQGDTQYF
TRBV11-2	TRBJ2-7	once	TRBD2	TGTGCCAGCAGCTTGTTAGCGGGAGAGCCCTCCTACGAGCAGTACTTC	CASSLLAGEPSYEQYF
TRBV6-5	TRBJ2-1	.	TRBD1	TGTGCCAGCAGTTACTCGGACAGGGATGAGCAGTTCTTC	CASSYSDRDEQFF
TRBV7-9	TRBJ1-1	.	.	TGTGCCAGCAGCTTAGGGATAGGCGGGTACAATGAAGCTTTCTTT	CASSLGIGGYNEAFF
TRBV6-5	TRBJ1-2	.	TRBD1	TGTGCCAGCAGTCCGACAGGGACTCTTGGCTACACCTTC	CASSPTGTLGYTF
TRBV28	TRBJ1-5	few	.	TGTGCCAGTAATACAGGGCTTGGTCAGCCCCAGCATTTT	CASNTGLGQPQHF
TRBV4-2	TRBJ2-7	.	.	TGTGCCAGCAGCCAAGAGGAGACAGCAAGCTACGAGCAGTACTTC	CASSQEETASYEQYF
TRBV5-8	TRBJ2-1	.	.	TGTGCCAGCAGCTTTAGGGACCTAGATTTGAATGAGCAGTTCTTC	CASSFRDLDLNEQFF
TRBV4-3	TRBJ1-5	.	.	TGCGCCAGCAGCCAGACAGGTAGACATCAGCCCCAGCATTTT	CASSQTGRHQPQHF
TRBV7-3	TRBJ1-6	.	TRBD1	TGTGCCAGCAGCTCAGGACAGGGCCCGAATTCACCCCTCCACTTT	CASSSGQGPNSPLHF
TRBV5-6	TRBJ2-7	.	.	TGTGCCAGCAGCCAAACCAGCCACATGTCCTACGAGCAGTACTTC	CASSQTSHMSYEQYF
TRBV5-5	TRBJ2-1	once	.	TGTGCCAGCAGCTTGGCACCGGGGGTTGCCTACAATGAGCAGTTCTTC	CASSLAPGVAYNEQFF
TRBV4-1	TRBJ2-1	once	.	TGCGCCAGCAGCCATTCTTTGGATGAGCAGTTCTTC	CASSHSLDEQFF
TRBV30	TRBJ2-7	.	TRBD1	TGTGCCTGGAGTCGTGACAGGGGGCTCGAGCAGTACTTC	CAWSRDRGLEQYF
TRBV7-9	TRBJ2-5	.	TRBD2	TGTGCCAGCAGCCTGGGACTAGCGGGAGTCCTCCAAGAGACCCAGTACTTC	CASSLGLAGVLQETQYF
TRBV9	TRBJ1-1	.	.	TGTGCCAGCAGCCCCTCCCCCGGGAGCCTGAACACTGAAGCTTTCTTT	CASSPSPGSLNTEAFF
TRBV21-1	TRBJ2-3	.	.	TGTGCCAGCAGCAAAGGCGCCTCGGACTCACCAACAGATACGCAGTATTTT	CASSKGASDSPTDTQYF
TRBV28	TRBJ2-7	once	TRBD1	TGTGCCAGCAGCCTATGGACAGGGCCGAGGTACGAGCAGTACTTC	CASSLWTGPRYEQYF
TRBV6-5	TRBJ2-7	.	TRBD1	TGTGCCAGCAGTTACTCAAGGGACAGGGGCACCTACGAGCAGTACTTC	CASSYSRDRGTYEQYF
TRBV27	TRBJ2-1	.	TRBD2	TGTGCCAGCAGTCCTCCTAGCGGGAGGGCCATGGAGCAGTTCTTC	CASSPPSGRAMEQFF
TRBV2	TRBJ2-7	.	TRBD1	TGTGCCAGCAGTGGGGCCGACAGGGGGCATTACGAGCAGTACTTC	CASSGADRGHYEQYF
TRBV7-3	TRBJ2-1	.	TRBD1	TGTGCCAGCAGCGTGGACAGGGAATACGATGAGCAGTTCTTC	CASSVDREYDEQFF
TRBV7-9	TRBJ1-5	.	.	TGTGCCAGCAGCTCAGCGGACAACTATCAGCCCCAGCATTTT	CASSSADNYQPQHF
TRBV6-1	TRBJ2-3	.	.	TGTGCCAGCAGTGATAATGGGGGCACAGATACGCAGTATTTT	CASSDNGGTDTQYF
TRBV30	TRBJ2-2	.	.	TGTGCCTGGAGCGAAGGAAACACCGGGGAGCTGTTTTTT	CAWSEGNTGELFF